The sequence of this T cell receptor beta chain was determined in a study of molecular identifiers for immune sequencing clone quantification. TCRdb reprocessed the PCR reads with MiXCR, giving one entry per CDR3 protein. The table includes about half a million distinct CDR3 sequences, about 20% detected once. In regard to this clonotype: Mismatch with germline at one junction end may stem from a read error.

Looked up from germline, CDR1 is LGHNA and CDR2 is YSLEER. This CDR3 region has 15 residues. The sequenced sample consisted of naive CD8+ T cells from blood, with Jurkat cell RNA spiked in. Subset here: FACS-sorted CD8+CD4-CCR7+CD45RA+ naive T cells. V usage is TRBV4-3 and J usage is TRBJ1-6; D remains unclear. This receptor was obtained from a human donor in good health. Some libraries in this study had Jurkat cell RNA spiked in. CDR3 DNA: TGCGCCAGCAGCCAAGGGAGCTCCTATAGTTCACCCCTCCACTTT. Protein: CASSQGSSYSSPLHF.